These T cell receptor beta chains were read from a single sample in a study of cytomegalovirus exposure and HLA in healthy donors. TCRdb's table, derived via immunoSEQ multiplex PCR, lists solely in-frame clones and lacks some. This table has 100,000 to 150,000 clones, around three quarters appearing once. Sequenced sample: PBMCs. The source of these receptors is a man aged 30-40 years in good health and CMV-seronegative. Both conserved end residues are part of each CDR3. A D gene is named only where the DNA matches it firmly. Some rows mark clone size as missing; the rest say once, few, many or name a class of expanded clone.

J gene	D gene	clone size	V gene	CDR3 protein	CDR3 DNA
TRBJ2-1	TRBD2	-	TRBV5-1	CASSLVLAGGLSEQFF	TGCGCCAGCAGCTTGGTTCTAGCGGGGGGGCTAAGTGAGCAGTTCTTC
TRBJ1-2	-	few	TRBV30	CACQMGVPYGYTF	TGTGCCTGTCAGATGGGAGTCCCCTATGGCTACACCTTC
TRBJ1-2	-	-	TRBV9	CASTSGQGNSYGYTF	TGTGCCAGCACCTCTGGGCAGGGGAATTCTTATGGCTACACCTTC
TRBJ1-6	TRBD1	-	TRBV6-5	CASRPTGGNSPLHF	TGTGCCAGCAGGCCGACAGGGGGAAATTCACCCCTCCACTTT
TRBJ2-5	-	-	TRBV4-1	CASSQGDTSGEQYF	TGCGCCAGCAGCCAAGGGGACACGTCAGGAGAGCAGTACTTC
TRBJ1-1	-	-	TRBV27	CASSLLTGNTEAFF	TGTGCCAGCAGTCTTTTGACAGGGAACACTGAAGCTTTCTTT
TRBJ2-7	TRBD1	-	TRBV29-1	CSVTGTGTYEQYF	TGCAGCGTGACCGGGACAGGGACGTACGAGCAGTACTTC
TRBJ1-4	-	few	TRBV6-1	CASSEDDWGRANEKLFF	TGTGCCAGCAGTGAAGATGATTGGGGCAGAGCTAATGAAAAACTGTTTTTT
TRBJ2-1	-	-	TRBV7-6	CASTGRNSGHNEQFF	TGTGCCAGCACCGGACGTAATAGCGGTCACAATGAGCAGTTCTTC
TRBJ2-3	-	-	TRBV7-9	CASSSGSTDTQYF	TGTGCCAGCAGCTCAGGATCCACAGATACGCAGTATTTT
TRBJ2-3	TRBD1	once	TRBV16	CASSQSTGVGTDTQYF	TGTGCCAGCAGCCAATCGACAGGGGTGGGCACAGATACGCAGTATTTT
TRBJ1-1	-	-	TRBV4-1	CASSQERRLMNTEAFF	TGCGCCAGCAGCCAAGAACGGAGACTCATGAACACTGAAGCTTTCTTT
TRBJ1-4	TRBD1	-	TRBV11-2	CASSHRGGQVEKLFF	TGTGCCAGCAGTCACAGGGGGGGCCAGGTTGAAAAACTGTTTTTT
TRBJ1-1	-	-	TRBV18	CASSPYSGTEAFF	TGTGCCAGCTCACCGTATTCGGGGACAGAAGCTTTCTTT
TRBJ2-1	-	once	TRBV11-3	CASSSPPGISYNEQFF	TGTGCCAGCAGCTCCCCACCGGGGATATCCTACAATGAGCAGTTCTTC
TRBJ1-3	-	-	TRBV6-5	CASSYWEFSSGNTIYF	TGTGCCAGCAGTTACTGGGAGTTTTCCTCTGGAAACACCATATATTTT
TRBJ2-5	TRBD2	-	TRBV7-2	CASSLGGTSAFQETQYF	TGTGCCAGCAGCTTAGGGGGGACTAGCGCGTTCCAAGAGACCCAGTACTTC
TRBJ1-2	TRBD1	few	TRBV6-5	CASANDREDGYTF	TGTGCCAGCGCCAATGACAGGGAGGATGGCTACACCTTC
TRBJ2-7	TRBD1	-	TRBV28	CASSQGTGGWYEQYF	TGTGCCAGCAGTCAAGGGACAGGGGGGTGGTACGAGCAGTACTTC
TRBJ2-4	TRBD1	-	TRBV25-1	CASSGWDRAAKNIQYF	TGTGCCAGCAGTGGTTGGGACAGGGCAGCCAAAAACATTCAGTACTTC
TRBJ2-3	TRBD2	few	TRBV5-1	CASKPDFSGRLNTQYF	TGCGCCAGCAAACCGGATTTTAGCGGGAGGTTGAATACGCAGTATTTT
TRBJ1-2	-	-	TRBV7-2	CASSLAPTNNRARYGYTF	TGTGCCAGCAGCTTAGCCCCGACTAACAACAGGGCTCGATATGGCTACACCTTC
TRBJ2-2	-	medium-sized	TRBV7-9	CASSTGNTGELFF	TGTGCCAGCAGCACTGGGAACACCGGGGAGCTGTTTTTT
TRBJ1-5	TRBD1	few	TRBV6-1	CASSRTGGASEPQHF	TGTGCCAGCAGTAGGACAGGTGGCGCGTCGGAGCCCCAGCATTTT
TRBJ1-2	TRBD1	-	TRBV28	CASSPQGARIRGYTF	TGTGCCAGCAGTCCACAGGGGGCGCGGATTCGTGGCTACACCTTC
TRBJ2-7	-	once	TRBV25-1	CASSDVGGPYEQYF	TGTGCCAGCAGTGACGTCGGGGGTCCCTACGAGCAGTACTTC
TRBJ2-2	TRBD2	few	TRBV19	CASSIEELAGKTGELFF	TGTGCCAGTAGTATAGAGGAACTAGCGGGAAAAACCGGGGAGCTGTTTTTT
TRBJ2-7	TRBD2	-	TRBV7-6	CASSSPGGYEQYF	TGTGCCAGCAGTTCCCCGGGGGGCTACGAGCAGTACTTC
TRBJ1-5	-	-	TRBV4-1	CASSPVLGGTHQPQHF	TGCGCCAGCAGCCCCGTCCTGGGGGGGACCCATCAGCCCCAGCATTTT
TRBJ2-2	-	-	TRBV7-8	CATSGSWGPNTGELFF	TGTGCCACCTCGGGCTCCTGGGGCCCGAACACCGGGGAGCTGTTTTTT
TRBJ1-2	-	-	TRBV7-9	CASSLLGFQGDQNYGYTF	TGTGCCAGCAGCTTACTCGGTTTCCAGGGTGATCAGAACTATGGCTACACCTTC
TRBJ2-4	-	once	TRBV27	CASSLGQGLAKNIQYF	TGTGCCAGCAGTTTAGGGCAGGGGCTAGCCAAAAACATTCAGTACTTC
TRBJ2-3	TRBD2	-	TRBV9	CASSVGLAGSLYTQYF	TGTGCCAGCAGCGTAGGACTAGCTGGTTCCCTCTATACGCAGTATTTT
TRBJ2-7	-	-	TRBV25-1	CASSERSYEQYF	TGTGCCAGCAGTGAACGTTCCTACGAGCAGTACTTC
TRBJ1-1	-	-	TRBV7-2	CASSKDSEAFF	TGTGCCAGCAGTAAAGACAGTGAAGCTTTCTTT
TRBJ1-4	TRBD1	-	TRBV6-1	CASGRDRVSEKLFF	TGTGCCAGCGGCCGGGACAGGGTTAGTGAAAAACTGTTTTTT
TRBJ1-4	TRBD1	-	TRBV19	CASSPGQGRSEKLFF	TGTGCCAGTAGTCCGGGACAGGGGAGATCTGAAAAACTGTTTTTT
TRBJ2-1	TRBD2	-	TRBV28	CASSKTSGSSYNEQFF	TGTGCCAGCAGTAAGACTAGCGGGAGCTCCTACAATGAGCAGTTCTTC
TRBJ2-2	-	-	TRBV9	CASSVLGRTNTGELFF	TGTGCCAGCAGCGTATTGGGCAGAACGAACACCGGGGAGCTGTTTTTT
TRBJ1-2	TRBD1	-	TRBV9	CASSATPGQGAQNYGYTF	TGTGCCAGCAGCGCCACTCCGGGACAGGGGGCCCAAAACTATGGCTACACCTTC
TRBJ2-7	TRBD1	-	TRBV6-5	CASSPGDSTYEQYF	TGTGCCAGCAGTCCCGGGGACAGCACCTACGAGCAGTACTTC